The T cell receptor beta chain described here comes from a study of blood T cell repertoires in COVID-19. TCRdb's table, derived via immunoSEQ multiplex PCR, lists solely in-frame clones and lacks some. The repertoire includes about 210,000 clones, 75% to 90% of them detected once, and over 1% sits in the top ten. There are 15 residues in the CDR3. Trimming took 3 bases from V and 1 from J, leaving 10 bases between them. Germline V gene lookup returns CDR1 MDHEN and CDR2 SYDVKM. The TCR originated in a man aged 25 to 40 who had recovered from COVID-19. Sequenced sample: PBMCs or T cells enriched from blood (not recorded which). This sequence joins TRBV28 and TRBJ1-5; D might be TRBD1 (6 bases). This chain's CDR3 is CASSLTGQSNQPQHF. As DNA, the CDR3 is TGTGCCAGCAGTTTGACCGGACAGAGCAATCAGCCCCAGCATTTT.